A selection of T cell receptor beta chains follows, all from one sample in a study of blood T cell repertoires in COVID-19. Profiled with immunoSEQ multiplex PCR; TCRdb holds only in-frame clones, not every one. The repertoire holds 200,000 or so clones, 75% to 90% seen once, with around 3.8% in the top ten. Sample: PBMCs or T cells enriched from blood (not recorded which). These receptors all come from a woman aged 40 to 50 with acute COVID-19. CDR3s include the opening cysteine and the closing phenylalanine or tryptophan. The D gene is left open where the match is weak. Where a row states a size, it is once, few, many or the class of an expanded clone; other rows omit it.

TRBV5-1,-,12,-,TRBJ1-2,TGCGCCAGCAGCTCGTACAGCTATGGCTACACCTTC,CASSSYSYGYTF
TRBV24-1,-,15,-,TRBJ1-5,TGTGCCACCAGTGATCGGGTAGCGCCTAATCAGCCCCAGCATTTT,CATSDRVAPNQPQHF
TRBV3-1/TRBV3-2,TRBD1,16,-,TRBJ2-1,TGTGCCAGCAGCCGTGGACCGGGACAGACGACCAATGAGCAGTTCTTC,CASSRGPGQTTNEQFF
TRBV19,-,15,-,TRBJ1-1,TGTGCCAGTACCTTCGCGAGAGGGGGTAACACTGAAGCTTTCTTT,CASTFARGGNTEAFF
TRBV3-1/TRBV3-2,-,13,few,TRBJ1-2,TGTGCCAGCAGCAAAAATACTGGGGGCGGCTACACCTTC,CASSKNTGGGYTF
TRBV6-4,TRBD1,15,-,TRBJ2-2,TGTGCCAGCAGTGGACAGGGTGGAAACACCGGGGAGCTGTTTTTT,CASSGQGGNTGELFF
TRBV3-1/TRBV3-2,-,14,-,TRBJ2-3,TGTGCCAGCAGCCGCCTTCAGAACACAGATACGCAGTATTTT,CASSRLQNTDTQYF
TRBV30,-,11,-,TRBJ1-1,TGTGCCTGGAGTCGGGGGGAGGAAGCTTTCTTT,CAWSRGEEAFF
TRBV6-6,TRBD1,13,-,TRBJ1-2,TGTGCCAGCAGTGTCACAGGGGACTATGGCTACACCTTC,CASSVTGDYGYTF
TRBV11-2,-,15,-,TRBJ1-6,TGTGCCAGCAGCCGGGACGGGGGGGGCGATTCACCCCTCCACTTT,CASSRDGGGDSPLHF
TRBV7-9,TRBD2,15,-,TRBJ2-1,TGTGCCAGCAGCCCAGGACTAGCGGGGGTGAATGAGCAGTTCTTC,CASSPGLAGVNEQFF
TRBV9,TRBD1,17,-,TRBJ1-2,TGTGCCAGCAGCGTAGACCCGGGACAGGGATTTAACTATGGCTACACCTTC,CASSVDPGQGFNYGYTF
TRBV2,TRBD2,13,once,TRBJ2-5,TGTGCCAGCAGTCGCGGGGGGCAAGAGACCCAGTACTTC,CASSRGGQETQYF
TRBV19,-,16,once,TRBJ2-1,TGTGCCAGTAGTGCGTTAGCTACTCACTCCTACAATGAGCAGTTCTTC,CASSALATHSYNEQFF
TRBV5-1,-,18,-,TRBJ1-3,TGCGCCAGCAGCTTGGGCCGGGACACTAAAATCTCTGGAAACACCATATATTTT,CASSLGRDTKISGNTIYF
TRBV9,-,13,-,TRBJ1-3,TGTGCCAGCAGCTCCTCCCCGGGGAACACCATATATTTT,CASSSSPGNTIYF
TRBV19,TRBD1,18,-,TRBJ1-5,TGTGCCAGTAGCCGGACCAGGACAGGGCTTTATAGCAATCAGCCCCAGCATTTT,CASSRTRTGLYSNQPQHF
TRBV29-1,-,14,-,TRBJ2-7,TGCAGCGTCGTCTTCGTCCAGGACTTGTACGAGCAGTACTTC,CSVVFVQDLYEQYF
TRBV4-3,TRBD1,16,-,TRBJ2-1,TGCGCCAGCAGCCGGGCCGGGACAGGGGGTTACAATGAGCAGTTCTTC,CASSRAGTGGYNEQFF
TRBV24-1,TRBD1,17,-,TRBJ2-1,TGTGCCACCAGTGAGTATTCCGGGACAGGGGGTTACAATGAGCAGTTCTTC,CATSEYSGTGGYNEQFF
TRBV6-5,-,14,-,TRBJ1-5,TGTGCCAGCAGCCAACAGGGATTCAATCAGCCCCAGCATTTT,CASSQQGFNQPQHF
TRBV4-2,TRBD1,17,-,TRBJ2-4,TGTGCCAGCAGCCAAGAATTGGGGGGACAGGGACAAAACATTCAGTACTTC,CASSQELGGQGQNIQYF
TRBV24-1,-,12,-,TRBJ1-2,TGTGCCACCAGTGGGGCCCCTGGCCGCTACACCTTC,CATSGAPGRYTF
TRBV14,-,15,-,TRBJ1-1,TGTGCCAGCAGCCAAGCGCTTGGCCCGAGGTCTGAAGCTTTCTTT,CASSQALGPRSEAFF
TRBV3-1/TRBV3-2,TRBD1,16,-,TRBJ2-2,TGTGCCAGCAGCCGCCGGACAGGGGGGAACACCGGGGAGCTGTTTTTT,CASSRRTGGNTGELFF
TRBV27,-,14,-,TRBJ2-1,TGTGCCAGCAGTTTACTGGGGGGAAAAAATGAGCAGTTCTTC,CASSLLGGKNEQFF
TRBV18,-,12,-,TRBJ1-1,TGTGCCAGCTCACGCGAGAACACTGAAGCTTTCTTT,CASSRENTEAFF
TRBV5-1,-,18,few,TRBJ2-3,TGCGCCAGCAGCCTTAGTAATCCACCAGGATCCGCCACAGATACGCAGTATTTT,CASSLSNPPGSATDTQYF
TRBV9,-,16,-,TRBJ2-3,TGTGCCAGCAGCGCCGGACTTAGGAAGCACACAGATACGCAGTATTTT,CASSAGLRKHTDTQYF
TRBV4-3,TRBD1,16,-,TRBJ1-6,TGCGCCAGCAGCCCCAGGGGGCCCGGGGATTATTCACCCCTCCACTTT,CASSPRGPGDYSPLHF
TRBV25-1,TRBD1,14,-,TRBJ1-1,TGTGCCAGCAGTCCCTACAGGGGCTCATTGGAAGCTTTCTTT,CASSPYRGSLEAFF
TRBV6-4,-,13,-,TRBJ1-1,TGTGCCAGCAGTTTGAATGCGGGAGATGAAGCTTTCTTT,CASSLNAGDEAFF
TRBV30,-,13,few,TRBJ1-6,TGTGCCTGGACAGGGGCGTATAATTCACCCCTCCACTTT,CAWTGAYNSPLHF
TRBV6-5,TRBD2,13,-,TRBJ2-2,TGTGCCAGCAGTCCTCGCGGGGGCGGGGAGCTGTTTTTT,CASSPRGGGELFF
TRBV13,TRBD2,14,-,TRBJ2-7,TGTGCCAGCAGCAGGGGGACTAGTTGGTACGAGCAGTACTTC,CASSRGTSWYEQYF
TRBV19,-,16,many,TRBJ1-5,TGTGCCAGTAGTATAGGGGGGTTGGCAGGGGATCAGCCCCAGCATTTT,CASSIGGLAGDQPQHF
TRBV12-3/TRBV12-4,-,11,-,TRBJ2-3,TGTGCCAGCAGCATTACAGATACGCAGTATTTT,CASSITDTQYF
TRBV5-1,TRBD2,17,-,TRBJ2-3,TGCGCCAGCAGGCAGACTAGCGGGGGGGCCGGGACAGATACGCAGTATTTT,CASRQTSGGAGTDTQYF
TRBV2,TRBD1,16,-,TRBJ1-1,TGTGCCAGCAGTGAACTTGGACAGGGTCTTGGGACTGAAGCTTTCTTT,CASSELGQGLGTEAFF
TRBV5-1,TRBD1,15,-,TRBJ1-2,TGCGCCAGCAGTCCGACAGGGGAATGGGCCTATGGCTACACCTTC,CASSPTGEWAYGYTF
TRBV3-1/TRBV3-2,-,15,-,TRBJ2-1,TGTGCCAGCATAGCGGGACAGGGTTCCTACAATGAGCAGTTCTTC,CASIAGQGSYNEQFF
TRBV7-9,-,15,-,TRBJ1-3,TGTGCCAGCAGCTTAGCGACGGGGGCTGGAAACACCATATATTTT,CASSLATGAGNTIYF
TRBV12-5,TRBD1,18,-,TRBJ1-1,TGTGCTAGTGGTTTGGTACTAGGGGACAGGGTCCGGGGCACTGAAGCTTTCTTT,CASGLVLGDRVRGTEAFF
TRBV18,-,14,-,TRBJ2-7,TGTGCCAGCTCACCACCAGGCGGCACCTACGAGCAGTACTTC,CASSPPGGTYEQYF
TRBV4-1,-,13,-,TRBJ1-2,TGCGCCAGCAGCCAAGACCGCTCTAGTGGCTACACCTTC,CASSQDRSSGYTF
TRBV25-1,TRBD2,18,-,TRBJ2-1,TGTGCCAGCAGTGAATCTGCGTTGGGCGGGAGCTCCTACAATGAGCAGTTCTTC,CASSESALGGSSYNEQFF
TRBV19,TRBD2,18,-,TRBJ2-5,TGTGCCAGTAGTATTCCCCCCCTCGCGGGGGGGGCTCAAGAGACCCAGTACTTC,CASSIPPLAGGAQETQYF
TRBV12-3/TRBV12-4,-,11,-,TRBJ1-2,TGTGCCAGCAGAACAGATGATGGCTACACCTTC,CASRTDDGYTF
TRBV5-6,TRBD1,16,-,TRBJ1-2,TGTGCCAGCAGCCCAGTCCCGGGACAGGGTAACTATGGCTACACCTTC,CASSPVPGQGNYGYTF
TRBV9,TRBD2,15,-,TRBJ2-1,TGTGCCAGCAGCCCGGCGGGGGGTCTGTACAATGAGCAGTTCTTC,CASSPAGGLYNEQFF
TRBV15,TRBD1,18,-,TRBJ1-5,TGTGCCACCAGCAGAGATCTCCGGACAGGGTCTCCACGGCAGCCCCAGCATTTT,CATSRDLRTGSPRQPQHF